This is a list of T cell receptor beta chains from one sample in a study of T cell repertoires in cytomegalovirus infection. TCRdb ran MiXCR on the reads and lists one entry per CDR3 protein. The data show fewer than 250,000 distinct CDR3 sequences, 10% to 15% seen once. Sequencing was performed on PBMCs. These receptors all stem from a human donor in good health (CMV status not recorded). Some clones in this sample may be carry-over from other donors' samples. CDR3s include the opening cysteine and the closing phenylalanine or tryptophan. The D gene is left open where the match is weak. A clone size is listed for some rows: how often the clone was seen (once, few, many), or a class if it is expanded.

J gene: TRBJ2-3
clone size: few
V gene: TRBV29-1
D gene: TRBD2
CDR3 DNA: TGCAGCGTTGAGGGGGGGAGGAGCGATACGCAGTATTTT
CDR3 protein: CSVEGGRSDTQYF

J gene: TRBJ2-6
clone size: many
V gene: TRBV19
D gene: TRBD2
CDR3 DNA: TGTGCCAGTAGTATTCAGGCGGGAGGCTCTGGGGCCAACGTCCTGACTTTC
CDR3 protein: CASSIQAGGSGANVLTF

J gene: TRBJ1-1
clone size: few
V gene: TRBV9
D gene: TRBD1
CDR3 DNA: TGTGCCAGCAGCGTTGTGAGACAGGGCGGTGCTTTCTTT
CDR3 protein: CASSVVRQGGAFF

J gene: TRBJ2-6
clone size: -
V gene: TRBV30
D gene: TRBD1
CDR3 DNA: TGTGCCTGGAGTGCCGGGACAGGGGACGTCCTGACTTTC
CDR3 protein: CAWSAGTGDVLTF

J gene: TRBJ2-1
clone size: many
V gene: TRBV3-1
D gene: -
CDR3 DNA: TGTGCCAGCAGCCAAGATCTAGGCACTCACAATGAGCAGTTCTTC
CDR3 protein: CASSQDLGTHNEQFF

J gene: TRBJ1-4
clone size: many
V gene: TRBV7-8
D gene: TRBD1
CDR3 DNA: TGTGCCAGCAGCATTCAAGGGGGCGCCCGGGAAAAACTGTTTTTT
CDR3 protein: CASSIQGGAREKLFF

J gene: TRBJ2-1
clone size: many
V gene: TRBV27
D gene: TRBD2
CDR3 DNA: TGTGCCAGCAGAAAGACTAGCGGGTCCTACAATGAGCAGTTCTTC
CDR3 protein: CASRKTSGSYNEQFF

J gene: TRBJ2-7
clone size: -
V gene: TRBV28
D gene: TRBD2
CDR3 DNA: TGTGCCAGCCTGCGGGAGTATCCCTACGAGCAGTACTTC
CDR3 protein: CASLREYPYEQYF

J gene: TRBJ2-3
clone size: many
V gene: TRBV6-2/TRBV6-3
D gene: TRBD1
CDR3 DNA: TGTGCCAGCACCCAAGACAGGGCCCCCGCAGATACGCAGTATTTT
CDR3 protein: CASTQDRAPADTQYF

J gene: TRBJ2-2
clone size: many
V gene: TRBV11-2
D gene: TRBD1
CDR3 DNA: TGTGCCAGCATCCCACAGGGGGACACCGGGGAGCTGTTTTTT
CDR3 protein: CASIPQGDTGELFF

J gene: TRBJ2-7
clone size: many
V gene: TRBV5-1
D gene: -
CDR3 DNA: TGCGCCAGCACTCCAGAAGGGGAGCCCGCCTACGAGCAGTACTTC
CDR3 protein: CASTPEGEPAYEQYF

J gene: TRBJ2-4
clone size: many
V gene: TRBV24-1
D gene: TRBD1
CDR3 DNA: TGTGCCACCAGTGACCCGACAGGGGGTGGCAAAAACATTCAGTACTTC
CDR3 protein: CATSDPTGGGKNIQYF

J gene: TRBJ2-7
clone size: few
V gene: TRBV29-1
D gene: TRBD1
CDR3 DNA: TGCAGCGTTACCCGGCAGGGGGCCCGCGAGCAGTACTTC
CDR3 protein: CSVTRQGAREQYF

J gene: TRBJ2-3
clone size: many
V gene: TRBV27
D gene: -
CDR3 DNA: TGTGCCAACACCTCAGATACGCAGTATTTT
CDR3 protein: CANTSDTQYF

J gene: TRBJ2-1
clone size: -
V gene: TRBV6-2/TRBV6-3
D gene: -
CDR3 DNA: TGTGCCAGCAGCAGAACCGGGACCACCAAGGATGAGCAGTTCTTC
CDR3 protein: CASSRTGTTKDEQFF

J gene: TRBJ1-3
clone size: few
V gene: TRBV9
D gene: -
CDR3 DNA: TGTGCCAGCAGCCTAACGGGGGGGCTCGGAAACACCATATATTTT
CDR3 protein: CASSLTGGLGNTIYF

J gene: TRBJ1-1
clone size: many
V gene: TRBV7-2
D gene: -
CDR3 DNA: TGTGCCAGCAGCCTTACAGGGAGGACTGAAGCTTTCTTT
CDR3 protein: CASSLTGRTEAFF

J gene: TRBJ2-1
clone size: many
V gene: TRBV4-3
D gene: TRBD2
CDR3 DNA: TGCGCCAGCAGCCAAGAGAGGGGAACTAGCGGGAGGGCCGGCTACAATGAGCAGTTCTTC
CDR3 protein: CASSQERGTSGRAGYNEQFF

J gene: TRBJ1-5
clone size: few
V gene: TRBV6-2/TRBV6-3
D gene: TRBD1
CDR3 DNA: TGTGCCAGCAGTTACCGGGACAGGGTGGATCAGCCCCAGCATTTT
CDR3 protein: CASSYRDRVDQPQHF

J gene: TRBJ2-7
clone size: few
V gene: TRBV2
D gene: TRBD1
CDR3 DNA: TGTGCCAGCAGCCCCCTCGGGACAGGGGGCGGCGAGCAGTACTTC
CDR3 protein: CASSPLGTGGGEQYF

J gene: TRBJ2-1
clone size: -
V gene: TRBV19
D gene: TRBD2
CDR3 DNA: TGCGCCAGTAGTCCTAGCCTGGGACTAGCGTACAATGAGCAGTTCTTC
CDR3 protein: CASSPSLGLAYNEQFF

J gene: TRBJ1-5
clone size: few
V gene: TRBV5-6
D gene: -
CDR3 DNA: TGTGCCAGCAGCTTGAACGGCCAGCCCCAGCATTTT
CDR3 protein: CASSLNGQPQHF

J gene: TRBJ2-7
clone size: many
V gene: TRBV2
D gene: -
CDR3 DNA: TGTGCCAGCAGTGACGCGGGTGGGTCCCCCTACGAGCAGTACTTC
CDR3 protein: CASSDAGGSPYEQYF

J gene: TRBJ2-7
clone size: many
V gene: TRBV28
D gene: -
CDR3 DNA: TGTGCCAGCAGTCTCGCCGGGACCCCGAGGGGCGAGCAGTACTTC
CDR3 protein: CASSLAGTPRGEQYF

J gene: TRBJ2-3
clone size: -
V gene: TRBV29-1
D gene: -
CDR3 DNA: TGCAGCGTTGAGTGGGGTTCGGGAGATACGCAGTATTTT
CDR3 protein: CSVEWGSGDTQYF

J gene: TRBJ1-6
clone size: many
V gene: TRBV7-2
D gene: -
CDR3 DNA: TGTGCCAGCAGCTTAGGGGGTTCGGTGCGACAGATCAATAATTCACCCCTCCACTTT
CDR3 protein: CASSLGGSVRQINNSPLHF

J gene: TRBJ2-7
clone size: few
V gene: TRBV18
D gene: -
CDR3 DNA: TGTGCCAGCTCACCGGCTTCAAACTACGAGCAGTACTTC
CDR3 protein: CASSPASNYEQYF

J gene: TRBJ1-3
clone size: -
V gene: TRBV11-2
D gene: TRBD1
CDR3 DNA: TGTGCCAGCAGCGTCCGACAGGGTTCTGGAAACACCATATATTTT
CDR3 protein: CASSVRQGSGNTIYF

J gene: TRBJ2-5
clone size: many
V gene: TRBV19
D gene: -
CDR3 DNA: TGTGCCAGTAGAACGTTTTCCGGGCGCGGGTCGGAGACCCAGTACTTC
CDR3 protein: CASRTFSGRGSETQYF

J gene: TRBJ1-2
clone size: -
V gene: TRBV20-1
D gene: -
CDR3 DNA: TGCAGTGCTAGAGACCCGTGGGGGGCTGATGGCTACACCTTC
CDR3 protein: CSARDPWGADGYTF

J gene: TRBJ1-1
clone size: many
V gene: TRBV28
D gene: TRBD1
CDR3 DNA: TGTGCCAGCAGAATTCAGGGGGTATACACTGAAGCTTTCTTT
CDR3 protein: CASRIQGVYTEAFF

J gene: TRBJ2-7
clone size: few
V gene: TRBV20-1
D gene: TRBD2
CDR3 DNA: TGCAGTGCTAGATCTCTAGCGGGAGACACCTACGAGCAGTACTTC
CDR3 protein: CSARSLAGDTYEQYF

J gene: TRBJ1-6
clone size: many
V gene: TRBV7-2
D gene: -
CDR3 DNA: TGTGCCAGCAGCTTAGGTTCCTTAGGGGATTCACCCCTCCACTTT
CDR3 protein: CASSLGSLGDSPLHF

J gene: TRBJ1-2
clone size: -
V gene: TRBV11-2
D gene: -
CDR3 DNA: TGTGCCAGCAGCCCCCAAAGCGCTTTGGGCTACACCTTC
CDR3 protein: CASSPQSALGYTF

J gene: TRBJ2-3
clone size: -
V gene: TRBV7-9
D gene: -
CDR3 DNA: TGTGCCAGCAGCTGGCAGGGAAGCACAGATACGCAGTATTTT
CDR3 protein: CASSWQGSTDTQYF

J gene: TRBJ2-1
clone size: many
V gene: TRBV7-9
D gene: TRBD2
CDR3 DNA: TGTGCCAGCAGCTTTGGGCTAGCGGGAGCCGGTGAGCAGTTCTTC
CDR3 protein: CASSFGLAGAGEQFF

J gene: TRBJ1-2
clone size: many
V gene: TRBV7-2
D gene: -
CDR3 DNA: TGTGCCAGCAGCTTAGCAGGGACCTATGGCTACACCTTC
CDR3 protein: CASSLAGTYGYTF

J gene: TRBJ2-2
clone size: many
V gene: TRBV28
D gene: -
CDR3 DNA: TGTGCCAGCATTACTAGGAGGGGGGGCACCGGGGAGCTGTTTTTT
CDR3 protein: CASITRRGGTGELFF

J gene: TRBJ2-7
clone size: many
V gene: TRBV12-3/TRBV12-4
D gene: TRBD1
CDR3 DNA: TGTGCCAGCAGTTTAGGGGGGGACAGGGGGCTGGACGAGCAGTACTTC
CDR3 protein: CASSLGGDRGLDEQYF

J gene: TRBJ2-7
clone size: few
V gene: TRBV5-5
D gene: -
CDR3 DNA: TGTGCCAGCAGCTTACAGGTGGACTACGAGCAGTACTTC
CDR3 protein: CASSLQVDYEQYF

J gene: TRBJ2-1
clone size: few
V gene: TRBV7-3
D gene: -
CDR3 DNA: TGTGCCAGCAGCTCCTTTGGGAATGAGCAGTTCTTC
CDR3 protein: CASSSFGNEQFF

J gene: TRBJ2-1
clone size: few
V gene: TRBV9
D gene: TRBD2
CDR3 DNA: TGTGCCAGCAGCGTAGAGCCAGCGGGGGCCCCGGGCAATGAGCAGTTCTTC
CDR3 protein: CASSVEPAGAPGNEQFF